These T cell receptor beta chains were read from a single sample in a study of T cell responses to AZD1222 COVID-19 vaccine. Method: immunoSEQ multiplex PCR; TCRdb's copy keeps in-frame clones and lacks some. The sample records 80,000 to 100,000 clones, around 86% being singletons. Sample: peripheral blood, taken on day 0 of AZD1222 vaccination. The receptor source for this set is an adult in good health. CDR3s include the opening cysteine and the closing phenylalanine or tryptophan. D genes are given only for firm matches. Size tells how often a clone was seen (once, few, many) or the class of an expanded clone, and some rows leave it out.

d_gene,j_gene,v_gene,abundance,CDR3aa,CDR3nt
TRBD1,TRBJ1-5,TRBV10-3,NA,CAISQDRGRQPQHF,TGTGCCATCAGCCAGGACAGGGGGAGACAGCCCCAGCATTTT
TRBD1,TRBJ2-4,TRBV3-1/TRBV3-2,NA,CASSQETQGAKNIQYF,TGTGCCAGCAGCCAAGAGACACAGGGGGCCAAAAACATTCAGTACTTC
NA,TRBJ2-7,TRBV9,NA,CASSAPEPAAEQYF,TGTGCCAGCAGCGCCCCCGAGCCTGCCGCCGAGCAGTACTTC
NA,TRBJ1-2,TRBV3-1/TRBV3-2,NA,CASSQDRSYGYTF,TGTGCCAGCAGCCAGGACAGAAGCTATGGCTACACCTTC
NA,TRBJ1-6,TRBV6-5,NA,CASSQNVMSPLHF,TGTGCCAGCAGTCAAAATGTTATGTCACCCCTCCACTTT
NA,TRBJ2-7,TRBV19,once,CASSIGERSYEQYF,TGTGCCAGTAGTATAGGGGAACGCTCCTACGAGCAGTACTTC
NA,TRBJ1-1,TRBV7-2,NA,CASSPPGYTEAFF,TGTGCCAGCAGCCCGCCGGGGTACACTGAAGCTTTCTTT
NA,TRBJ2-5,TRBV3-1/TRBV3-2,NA,CASSQESRDETQYF,TGTGCCAGCAGCCAAGAAAGCAGGGATGAGACCCAGTACTTC
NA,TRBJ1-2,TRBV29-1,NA,CSVVRSGRDGYTF,TGCAGCGTTGTCCGAAGCGGCAGAGATGGCTACACCTTC
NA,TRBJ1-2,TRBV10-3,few,CAISGQVNYGYTF,TGTGCCATCAGTGGCCAGGTTAACTATGGCTACACCTTC
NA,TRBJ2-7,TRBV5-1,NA,CASSSLGSYEQYF,TGCGCCAGCAGCTCCCTAGGGTCCTACGAGCAGTACTTC
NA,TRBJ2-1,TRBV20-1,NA,CSASNNNEQFF,TGCAGTGCTAGTAACAACAATGAGCAGTTCTTC
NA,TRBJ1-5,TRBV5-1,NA,CASSPLPSNNQPQHF,TGCGCCAGCAGCCCGCTCCCCAGTAACAATCAGCCCCAGCATTTT
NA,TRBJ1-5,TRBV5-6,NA,CASSLAGGSSNQPQHF,TGTGCCAGCAGCTTGGCTGGAGGGTCTAGCAATCAGCCCCAGCATTTT
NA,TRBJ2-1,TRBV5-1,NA,CASSLPPNNEQFF,TGCGCCAGCAGCTTGCCGCCAAACAATGAGCAGTTCTTC
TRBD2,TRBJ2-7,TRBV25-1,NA,CASRILGLAGDEQYF,TGTGCCAGCAGGATCCTCGGACTAGCGGGAGACGAGCAGTACTTC
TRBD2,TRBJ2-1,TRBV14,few,CASSQVRGLRTSGVSYNEQFF,TGTGCCAGCAGCCAAGTCAGGGGGCTTAGGACTAGCGGGGTCTCCTACAATGAGCAGTTCTTC
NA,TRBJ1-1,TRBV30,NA,CAWSFLGVAEAFF,TGTGCCTGGAGTTTTTTGGGGGTCGCTGAGGCTTTCTTT
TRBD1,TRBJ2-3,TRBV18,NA,CASSSGTGTGDTQYF,TGTGCCAGCTCGTCCGGGACAGGAACGGGAGATACGCAGTATTTT
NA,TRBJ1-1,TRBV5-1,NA,CASSWTENTEAFF,TGCGCCAGCAGCTGGACAGAGAACACTGAAGCTTTCTTT
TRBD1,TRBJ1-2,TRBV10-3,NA,CAIRAGGPGYTF,TGTGCCATCAGGGCAGGGGGGCCTGGCTACACCTTC
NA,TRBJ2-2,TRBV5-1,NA,CASSLSAGPGGELFF,TGCGCCAGCAGCTTGAGCGCAGGGCCCGGCGGGGAGCTGTTTTTT
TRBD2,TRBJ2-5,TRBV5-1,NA,CASSWTSGGEETQYF,TGCGCCAGCAGCTGGACTAGCGGGGGGGAAGAGACCCAGTACTTC
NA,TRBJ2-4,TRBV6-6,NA,CASSHGTPPAKNIQYF,TGTGCCAGCAGTCACGGGACTCCCCCGGCCAAAAACATTCAGTACTTC
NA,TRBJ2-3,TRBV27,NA,CASSWGPRETDTQYF,TGTGCCAGCAGTTGGGGCCCGCGCGAAACAGATACGCAGTATTTT
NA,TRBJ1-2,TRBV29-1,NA,CSAGRDATNYGYTF,TGCAGCGCAGGAAGGGACGCTACTAACTATGGCTACACCTTC
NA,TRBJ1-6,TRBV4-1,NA,CASSQGRTSNSPLHF,TGCGCCAGCAGCCAAGGCAGAACATCTAATTCACCCCTCCACTTT
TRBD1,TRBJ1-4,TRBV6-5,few,CATQGGANEKLFF,TGTGCCACCCAGGGGGGCGCTAATGAAAAACTGTTTTTT
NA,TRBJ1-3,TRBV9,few,CASSSSGGAGGNTIYF,TGTGCCAGCAGCTCCAGTGGGGGGGCAGGGGGAAACACCATATATTTT
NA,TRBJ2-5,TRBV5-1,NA,CASSLQGAETQYF,TGCGCCAGCAGCTTACAGGGAGCTGAGACCCAGTACTTC
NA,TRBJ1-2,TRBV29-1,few,CSVEVDRRYGYTF,TGCAGCGTTGAAGTCGACAGACGCTATGGCTACACCTTC
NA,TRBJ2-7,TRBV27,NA,CASAIYGSYEQYF,TGTGCCAGCGCCATCTATGGCTCCTACGAGCAGTACTTC
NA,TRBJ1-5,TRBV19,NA,CASLMGAHSNQPQHF,TGTGCCAGTCTGATGGGAGCTCATAGCAATCAGCCCCAGCATTTT
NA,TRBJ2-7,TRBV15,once,CATSRDPGSEQYF,TGTGCCACCAGCAGAGATCCAGGTAGCGAGCAGTACTTC
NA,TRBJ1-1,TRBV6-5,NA,CASRQGSNTEAFF,TGTGCCAGCAGGCAAGGGAGTAACACTGAAGCTTTCTTT
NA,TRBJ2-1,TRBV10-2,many,CASRNGNEQFF,TGCGCCAGTCGAAATGGGAATGAGCAGTTCTTC
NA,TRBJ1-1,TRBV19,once,CASSIGQYTEAFF,TGTGCCAGTAGTATCGGACAGTACACTGAAGCTTTCTTT
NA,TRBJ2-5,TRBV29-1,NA,CSADGRQQETQYF,TGCAGCGCGGACGGTAGGCAGCAAGAGACCCAGTACTTC
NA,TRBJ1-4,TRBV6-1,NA,CASSEFTGVNEKLFF,TGTGCCAGCAGTGAATTTACAGGAGTTAATGAAAAACTGTTTTTT
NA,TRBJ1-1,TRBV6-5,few,CASVGGAHAEAFF,TGTGCCAGCGTTGGGGGCGCCCACGCTGAAGCTTTCTTT
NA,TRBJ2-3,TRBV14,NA,CASSPSVGIADTQYF,TGTGCCAGCAGCCCCTCCGTTGGTATTGCAGATACGCAGTATTTT
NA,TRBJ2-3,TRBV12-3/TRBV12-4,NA,CASRYYTDTQYF,TGTGCCAGCAGATACTACACAGATACGCAGTATTTT
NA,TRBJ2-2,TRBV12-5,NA,CASGRGFGGRGTGELFF,TGTGCTAGTGGAAGGGGGTTCGGAGGCCGTGGCACCGGGGAGCTGTTTTTT
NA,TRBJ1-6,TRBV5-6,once,CASTSGRVYNSPLHF,TGTGCCAGCACTAGTGGGAGAGTTTATAATTCACCCCTCCACTTT
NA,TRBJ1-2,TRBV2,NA,CASSEFGTYGYTF,TGTGCCAGCAGTGAATTTGGGACGTATGGCTACACCTTC
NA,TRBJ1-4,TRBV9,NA,CASSATQDNEKLFF,TGTGCCAGCAGCGCGACCCAGGATAATGAAAAACTGTTTTTT
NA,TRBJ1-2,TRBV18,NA,CASSPRGSADGYTF,TGTGCCAGCTCACCACGTGGGTCGGCCGATGGCTACACCTTC
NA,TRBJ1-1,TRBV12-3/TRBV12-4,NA,CASSFLGPTEAFF,TGTGCCAGCAGTTTTCTTGGACCCACTGAAGCTTTCTTT
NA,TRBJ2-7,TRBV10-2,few,CASSEINEQYF,TGCGCCAGCAGTGAAATCAACGAGCAGTACTTC
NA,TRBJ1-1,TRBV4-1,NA,CASSQDLQGTEAFF,TGCGCCAGCAGCCAAGATCTTCAGGGCACTGAAGCTTTCTTT
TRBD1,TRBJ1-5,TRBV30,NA,CAWSFGQGQANQPQHF,TGTGCCTGGAGTTTTGGACAGGGACAGGCCAATCAGCCCCAGCATTTT
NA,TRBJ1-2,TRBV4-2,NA,CASSQQGGGVNYGYTF,TGTGCCAGCAGCCAACAGGGCGGAGGGGTAAACTATGGCTACACCTTC
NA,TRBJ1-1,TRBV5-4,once,CASSVGETNTEAFF,TGTGCCAGCAGCGTCGGGGAGACGAACACTGAAGCTTTCTTT